The entry below describes one T cell receptor beta chain. Antigen: not known. Each CDR3 protein is one row after TCRdb ran MiXCR on the 5' RACE reads. This sample yields a few hundred thousand distinct CDR3 sequences, of which around 14% are seen a single time; around 21% belongs to the top ten. This sample stems from a study of T-cell memory formation after mild COVID-19. Study details: TCR clusters were mostly confined to one donor each. Broader study findings: Later expanders leaned CD4+, whereas clones that contracted between day 15 and 85 were balanced CD4/CD8. Some SARS-CoV-2-responding clones were already detected in memory before infection.

In germline, CDR1 is SGHVS, CDR2 FQNEAQ. The V segment lost 6 bases and the J segment 1 base; nucleotides outside the gene matches: 4. This CDR3 region has 16 residues. The V call is TRBV7-8, the J call TRBJ2-2, with 11 bases aligning to TRBD2. The sequence was obtained from a man aged 18-30 years who had mild COVID-19 (a few samples of this study predate the infection). Cell type and time point are not known. Sample: PBMCs or a T cell subset sorted from them (not recorded which). The CDR3, as DNA: TGTGCCAGCAGACTTACTAGCGGGGGGAACACCGGGGAGCTGTTTTTT. Protein: CASRLTSGGNTGELFF.